This T cell receptor beta chain stems from a study of identical twins. TCRdb called the 5' RACE reads again in MiXCR, with one record for every CDR3 protein. This sample yields about 470,000 distinct CDR3 sequences, of which 20% to 25% are seen a single time; about 2.7% belongs to the top ten. The V segment lost 6 bases and the J segment 4 bases; nucleotides outside the gene matches: 3. Germline V gene lookup returns CDR1 WSHSY and CDR2 SAAADI. This CDR3 is 12 amino acids long. This sample also appeared in a second study, on T cells expressing NK-cell markers.

Specimen: CD4+ T cells sorted from blood. V is TRBV10-2 and J is TRBJ2-7; TRBD2 aligns across 7 bases. The clonotype comes from a young woman in good health. The CDR3 bases are TGCGCCAGCAGCCGACTAGCTTACGAGCAGTACTTC. Translating gives CASSRLAYEQYF.